What follows are 31 T cell receptor beta chains derived from one specimen sequenced in a study of cytomegalovirus exposure and HLA in healthy donors. The PCR contained 60 Vbeta and 13 Jbeta primers. Sequencing was performed with immunoSEQ multiplex PCR; in TCRdb, only in-frame clones are kept and a portion is missing. Of about 200,000 clones listed, 82% are singletons. Sequencing was performed on PBMCs. The receptors were gathered from a woman in her 40s in good health and CMV-seronegative.

The rearrangement joins TRBV5-4 to TRBJ2-2; 9 nucleotides line up with TRBD1. This CDR3 has 15 residues. J lost 1 base, V lost 3 bases, and 1 base had no gene match. In germline, CDR1 is SGHNT, CDR2 YYREEE (reference sequence). CDR3 sequence (DNA): TGTGCCAGCAGCTGGGGACAGGGGAACACCGGGGAGCTGTTTTTT. It is translated as CASSWGQGNTGELFF.

The CDR3 is CAISPRVEETQYF. The DNA for the CDR3 is TGTGCCATCAGTCCCAGGGTAGAGGAGACCCAGTACTTC. This rearrangement joins TRBV10-3 to TRBJ2-5; D may be TRBD1 (5 bases). The V gene's germline CDR1 is ENHRY and CDR2 SYGVKD. The CDR3 is made up of 13 amino acids. V gave up 5 bases and J gave up 5 bases, with 12 bases separating them.

The chain employs TRBV18 and TRBJ2-5, with TRBD1 identical over 9 bases. This CDR3 contains 15 residues. Per the germline V gene, CDR1 is KGHSH and CDR2 is LQKENI. With V trimmed by 2 bases and J by 4 bases, 5 bases remained unmatched. The CDR3 nucleotides read TGTGCCAGCTCACCATACAGGGGGCTGGGAGAGACCCAGTACTTC. Translating it yields CASSPYRGLGETQYF.

The chain recombines TRBV19 with TRBJ2-1; 7 bases agree with TRBD2. V was clipped by 5 bases and J by 4 bases; unmatched bases: 5. CDR1 and CDR2 from the germline V gene are LNHDA and SQIVND (reference sequence). CDR3 length: 14 amino acids. CDR3 residues: CASSAVGGYNEQFF. CDR3 DNA: TGTGCCAGTAGTGCTGTGGGAGGGTACAATGAGCAGTTCTTC.

The chain recombines TRBV5-4 with TRBJ2-2, with 11 bases lining up with TRBD2. This CDR3 is built from 20 residues. V shed 0 bases, J shed 2 bases, and the junction held 12 bases outside the gene matches. Germline V gene sequence: CDR1 SGHNT, CDR2 YYREEE (reference sequence). For the CDR3, the DNA is TGTGCCAGCAGCTTGGCACTAGCGGGAGTAGTTGGTATTAACACCGGGGAGCTGTTTTTT. It specifies CASSLALAGVVGINTGELFF.

This chain uses TRBV5-4 with TRBJ2-7, with 8 nucleotides matching TRBD2. V lost 4 bases to trimming and J lost 1 base; unmatched junction nucleotides: 7. Germline CDR1 reads SGHNT; CDR2 reads YYREEE (reference sequence). The CDR3 is made up of 15 amino acids. CDR3 protein: CASSPGGGTSYEQYF. The CDR3 nucleotides read TGTGCCAGCAGCCCCGGGGGGGGAACGTCCTACGAGCAGTACTTC.

This sequence joins TRBV2 and TRBJ1-4; 8 nucleotides agree with TRBD1. J lost 8 bases, V lost 4 bases, and 6 bases had no gene match. The CDR3 is 14 residues long. The germline V gene encodes CDR1 SNHLY and CDR2 FYNNEI. CDR3 residues: CASSGQGRGEKLFF. In nucleotides, the CDR3 is TGTGCCAGCAGTGGACAGGGGCGAGGGGAAAAACTGTTTTTT.

The chain recombines TRBV4-1 with TRBJ1-4; maybe TRBD1 (6 bases). Trimming stripped 0 bases from V and 8 bases from J, with 16 bases between. This CDR3 contains 16 residues. Germline CDR1 reads MGHRA; CDR2 reads YSYEKL. Written as DNA, the CDR3 is TGCGCCAGCAGCCAAGATCGAACAGGGCTCCGCGAAAAACTGTTTTTT. This translates into CASSQDRTGLREKLFF.

The chain couples TRBV9 to TRBJ2-3; weak D call: TRBD2 (5 bases). The CDR3 covers 17 residues. Trimming cost V 3 bases and J 3 bases, with 20 bases left between them. The germline gives CDR1 SGDLS, CDR2 YYNGEE. The chain's CDR3 is CASSASGNGRTTDTQYF. CDR3 nucleotides: TGTGCCAGCAGCGCATCCGGGAACGGACGCACGACAGATACGCAGTATTTT.

The genes are TRBV10-2 and TRBJ2-7; possibly TRBD1 for D (6 bases). Trimming left V 6 bases short and J 3 bases short, with 12 bases between. CDR3 length: 13 residues. Germline V gives CDR1 WSHSY, CDR2 SAAADI. The CDR3, as DNA: TGCGCCAGCAGCAGGGGTGGAAACTACGAGCAGTACTTC. It is translated as CASSRGGNYEQYF.

This clone was seen a few times. The rearrangement uses TRBV5-1 and TRBJ1-3, with no clear D. Looked up from germline, CDR1 is SGHRS and CDR2 is YFSETQ. The CDR3 is 14 residues long. Trimming removed 3 bases from V and 1 base from J, with 8 bases in between. The CDR3 coding sequence is TGCGCCAGCAGCTCCGGGATATCTGGAAACACCATATATTTT. This gives the protein CASSSGISGNTIYF.

The CDR3 sequence: CASSSAVTYGYTF. The DNA for the CDR3 is TGTGCCAGCAGCTCCGCGGTGACTTATGGCTACACCTTC. The genes are TRBV11-2 and TRBJ1-2; no clear D gene. Germline V gene sequence: CDR1 SGHAT, CDR2 FQNNGV. The length of the CDR3 is 13 residues. Trimming cost V 4 bases and J 5 bases, with 11 bases left between them. The variable domain in full, completed from reference TRBV11-2 and TRBJ1-2, reads EAGVAQSPRYKIIEKRQSVAFWCNPISGHATLYWYQQILGQGPKLLIQFQNNGVVDDSQLPKDRFSAERLKGVDSTLKIQPAKLEDSAVYLCASSSAVTYGYTFGSGTRLTVV.

The chain uses TRBV30 and TRBJ1-1; the match to TRBD1 covers 7 bases. Germline V gene lookup returns CDR1 GTSNPN and CDR2 SVGIG (reference sequence). CDR3 length: 13 residues. V was pared by 2 bases and J by 1 base, with 1 base of the junction left unmatched. CDR3 sequence: CAWSRQGNTEAFF. The CDR3 DNA sequence: TGTGCCTGGAGTAGACAGGGGAACACTGAAGCTTTCTTT. Full variable domain (missing parts from reference TRBV30 and TRBJ1-1): SQTIHQWPATLVQPVGSPLSLECTVEGTSNPNLYWYRQAAGRGLQLLFYSVGIGQISSEVPQNLSASRPQDRQFILSSKKLLLSDSGFYLCAWSRQGNTEAFFGQGTRLTVV.

This chain connects TRBV7-2 to TRBJ2-1; TRBD2 agrees at 7 bases. Germline V gene lookup returns CDR1 SGHTA and CDR2 FQGNSA. With V trimmed by 4 bases and J by 4 bases, 7 bases remained unmatched. The CDR3 contains 15 residues. In DNA, the CDR3 is TGTGCCAGCAGCTCCTGGCTAGCGGAATACAATGAGCAGTTCTTC. It yields the protein CASSSWLAEYNEQFF. The variable domain in full, completed from reference TRBV7-2 and TRBJ2-1, reads GAGVSQSPSNKVTEKGKDVELRCDPISGHTALYWYRQSLGQGLEFLIYFQGNSAPDKSGLPSDRFSAERTGGSVSTLTIQRTQQEDSAVYLCASSSWLAEYNEQFFGPGTRLTVL.

This chain connects TRBV9 to TRBJ2-1, with TRBD2 matching 15 bases. Germline V gene data show CDR1 as SGDLS and CDR2 as YYNGEE. V shed 3 bases and J 10 bases; nucleotides not matched to a gene: 5. There are 15 residues in the CDR3. The CDR3 DNA reads TGTGCCAGCAGCGACGGACTAGCGGGGGGGGTCGAGCAGTTCTTC. Protein: CASSDGLAGGVEQFF. The full variable domain, with the rest looked up from reference TRBV9 and TRBJ2-1, is DSGVTQTPKHLITATGQRVTLRCSPRSGDLSVYWYQQSLDQGLQFLIQYYNGEERAKGNILERFSAQQFPDLHSELNLSSLELGDSALYFCASSDGLAGGVEQFFGPGTRLTVL.

This clone was picked up one time. V and J are TRBV5-6 and TRBJ2-1, with TRBD2 identical over 11 bases. The germline CDR1 and CDR2 sequences are SGHDT and YYEEEE. The CDR3 is made up of 14 amino acids. Unmatched junction bases numbered 6, after V lost 8 bases and J lost 5 bases. The CDR3 sequence: CASNGLAGHNEQFF. Written as DNA, the CDR3 is TGTGCCAGTAATGGACTAGCGGGTCACAATGAGCAGTTCTTC.

The rearrangement uses TRBV30 and TRBJ2-7, with D tentatively TRBD2 (5 bases). CDR1 and CDR2 (germline): GTSNPN, SVGIG (reference sequence). The CDR3 loop spans 15 amino acids. V shed 2 bases and J shed 6 bases, with 20 bases lying between them. CDR3: CAWSLEGAIGGEQYF. CDR3 coding DNA: TGTGCCTGGAGTCTCGAGGGTGCTATAGGAGGCGAGCAGTACTTC.

About this clone itself: The sample has other DNA sequences that encode this CDR3 too. This chain connects TRBV5-1 to TRBJ2-7; TRBD2 matches 9 bases. CDR1 is SGHRS and CDR2 is YFSETQ in the germline V gene. The V segment lost 2 bases and the J segment 1 base; nucleotides outside the gene matches: 1. The CDR3 loop spans 14 amino acids. The CDR3 protein is CASSLTSGSYEQYF. CDR3 bases: TGCGCCAGCAGCTTAACTAGCGGGTCCTACGAGCAGTACTTC.

The V gene is TRBV10-1, the J gene TRBJ2-2; 7 bases are shared with TRBD2. This CDR3 is built from 14 residues. Losses at the gene ends were 4 bases for V and 5 bases for J; bases not matched to a gene: 4. Germline lookup yields CDR1 WNHNN and CDR2 SYGVQD (reference sequence). For the CDR3, the DNA is TGCGCCAGCAGTGCGGCGGGGGTGACCGGGGAGCTGTTTTTT. It codes for CASSAAGVTGELFF.

The chain carries TRBV5-1 and TRBJ1-2, with 9 positions matching TRBD1. Germline CDR1 reads SGHRS; CDR2 reads YFSETQ. The CDR3 loop spans 14 amino acids. The V and J ends lost 3 bases and 8 bases, in that order; junction bases with no gene match: 8. The CDR3 nucleotides are TGCGCCAGCAGCTCAGGACAGGGGATAGAGGGCTACACCTTC. Its protein is CASSSGQGIEGYTF.

The V and J genes are TRBV2 and TRBJ1-2; 8 nucleotides match TRBD1. This CDR3 contains 17 residues. The germline CDR1 and CDR2 sequences are SNHLY and FYNNEI. V trimming: 9 bases; J trimming: 0 bases; junction bases outside the gene matches: 15. CDR3 residues: CARTKRTGRGANYGYTF. The CDR3 coding sequence is TGTGCCAGGACGAAGAGGACAGGGAGAGGAGCTAACTATGGCTACACCTTC.

This chain joins TRBV7-9 and TRBJ2-7; perhaps TRBD1 as D (6 bases). Germline V gene lookup returns CDR1 SEHNR and CDR2 FQNEAQ (reference sequence). The germline V and J ends were trimmed by 5 bases and 3 bases, with 14 bases remaining between them. The CDR3 consists of 14 residues. CDR3 in DNA: TGTGCCAGCAGCAAGAAGGACAGAGTCTACGAGCAGTACTTC. The encoded protein is CASSKKDRVYEQYF.

For the CDR3, the DNA is TGTGCCAGCGGGGGACAGGGGTTTTTGTCTGGGGCCAACGTCCTGACTTTC. Its protein is CASGGQGFLSGANVLTF. This rearrangement joins TRBV7-9 to TRBJ2-6, with 10 bases identical to TRBD1. The J segment lost 1 base and the V segment lost 8 bases, leaving 8 bases of the junction unmatched. This CDR3 is 17 amino acids long. Germline assignment: CDR1 SEHNR and CDR2 FQNEAQ (reference sequence).

In its sample, this clone was seen once. CDR3 in DNA: TGTGCCAGCAGTCAGACAGGAAAAAATCAGCCCCAGCATTTT. It yields the protein CASSQTGKNQPQHF. The J gene is TRBJ1-5, the V gene TRBV2, with D possibly TRBD1 on 6 matching bases. V shed 5 bases and J shed 4 bases, with 12 bases lying between them. Looked up from germline, CDR1 is SNHLY and CDR2 is FYNNEI. There are 14 residues in the CDR3.

This clone was seen a few times. V gene TRBV7-2 combines with J gene TRBJ1-5, with 12 nucleotides matching TRBD1. This CDR3 comprises 14 residues. Germline V gene lookup returns CDR1 SGHTA and CDR2 FQGNSA. The ends lost 6 bases at V and 4 bases at J; junction bases unmatched: 1. In DNA, the CDR3 is TGTGCCAGCAGGGGACAGGGGGCTAATCAGCCCCAGCATTTT. Its translation: CASRGQGANQPQHF.

J is TRBJ1-6 and V is TRBV7-2; TRBD1 matches at 7 bases. The CDR3 is 15 residues long. Germline V CDR1 and CDR2: SGHTA, FQGNSA. Germline trimming cut 5 bases from V and 8 bases from J; bases unmatched to any gene: 9. CDR3 region: CASSQTGTDYSPLHF. CDR3 sequence (DNA): TGTGCCAGCAGCCAAACCGGGACAGACTATTCACCCCTCCACTTT.

This clone was recorded a few times. The CDR3 DNA sequence: TGCGCCAGCAGCTTGGGGACAGGGGGCTGGTACGAGCAGTACTTC. It yields the protein CASSLGTGGWYEQYF. This sequence joins TRBV5-1 and TRBJ2-7; 11 nucleotides align to TRBD1. The germline gives CDR1 SGHRS, CDR2 YFSETQ. J gave up 4 bases and V 0 bases, and 3 bases lay outside the gene matches. CDR3 length: 15 amino acids.

This chain joins TRBV30 and TRBJ2-7; D ambiguous. Germline loops: CDR1 GTSNPN, CDR2 SVGIG (reference sequence). The CDR3 consists of 12 residues. V was pared by 1 base and J by 1 base, with 5 bases between. DNA for the CDR3: TGTGCCTGGAGTGACAGTTCCTACGAGCAGTACTTC. Translated: CAWSDSSYEQYF.

The chain uses TRBV7-2 and TRBJ2-1; 7 bases agree with TRBD2. This CDR3 spans 15 amino acids. V trimming: 2 bases; J trimming: 8 bases; junction bases outside the gene matches: 9. The germline V gene encodes CDR1 SGHTA and CDR2 FQGNSA. This chain's CDR3 is CASSLIGRLGDEQFF. CDR3 in DNA: TGTGCCAGCAGCTTAATCGGGAGGTTAGGAGATGAGCAGTTCTTC.

The chain joins TRBV27 to TRBJ2-3, with 9 nucleotides matching TRBD2. Germline trimming cut 8 bases from V and 6 bases from J; bases unmatched to any gene: 9. CDR1 and CDR2 from the germline V gene are MNHEY and SMNVEV (reference sequence). The CDR3 loop spans 14 amino acids. The DNA of the CDR3 is TGTGCCAGCCAATTAGCGGGAGTCAGTGATACGCAGTATTTT. This translates into CASQLAGVSDTQYF.

This chain joins TRBV6-4 and TRBJ2-2; 12 nucleotides align to TRBD2. The CDR3 spans 20 residues. V trimming: 8 bases; J trimming: 2 bases; junction bases outside the gene matches: 18. In germline, CDR1 is MRHNA, CDR2 SNTAGT. In nucleotides, the CDR3 is TGTGCCAGCGTCCTAGCGGGAGGGCGTCAAGTCGTATACAACACCGGGGAGCTGTTTTTT. Its translation is CASVLAGGRQVVYNTGELFF.